A single sample is the source of the 3 T cell receptor beta chains below, sequenced in a study of blood T cells in healthy people across ages. Together with a sample-barcoded 5' primer, a J-beta primer mix was included in a second PCR lasting about 7 to 11 cycles. TCRdb re-analysed the 5' RACE reads in MiXCR, keeping a single row per CDR3 protein. Of some 1 million distinct CDR3 sequences listed, 40% to 55% are singletons. The sample comprised blood. These receptors came from a woman aged 60 to 75 in good health.

The rearrangement joins TRBV7-8 to TRBJ2-1; 7 nucleotides line up with TRBD2. Germline values: CDR1 SGHVS, CDR2 FQNEAQ. This CDR3 has 14 amino acids. Unmatched junction bases numbered 10, after V lost 6 bases and J lost 8 bases. This CDR3 reads CASSSRTRSYEQFF. The CDR3 DNA reads as TGTGCCAGCAGTTCACGGACTAGGTCGTATGAGCAGTTCTTC.

V is TRBV12-3 or TRBV12-4 and J is TRBJ2-3; D unresolved. CDR3 length: 12 residues. V shed 7 bases and J shed 6 bases, with 11 bases lying between them. This CDR3 is CASKTNGDTQYF. The CDR3 DNA reads TGTGCCAGCAAAACCAACGGGGATACGCAGTATTTT.

This chain connects TRBV29-1 to TRBJ2-1, with unresolved D. The V end lost 0 bases, the J end lost 9 bases, and 9 bases lay between the germline ends. The CDR3 length is 12 residues. Germline-derived CDR1 and CDR2 are SQVTM and ANQGSEA. The CDR3 is CSVEEDSTEQFF. In DNA, the CDR3 is TGCAGCGTTGAAGAAGACTCGACTGAGCAGTTCTTC.